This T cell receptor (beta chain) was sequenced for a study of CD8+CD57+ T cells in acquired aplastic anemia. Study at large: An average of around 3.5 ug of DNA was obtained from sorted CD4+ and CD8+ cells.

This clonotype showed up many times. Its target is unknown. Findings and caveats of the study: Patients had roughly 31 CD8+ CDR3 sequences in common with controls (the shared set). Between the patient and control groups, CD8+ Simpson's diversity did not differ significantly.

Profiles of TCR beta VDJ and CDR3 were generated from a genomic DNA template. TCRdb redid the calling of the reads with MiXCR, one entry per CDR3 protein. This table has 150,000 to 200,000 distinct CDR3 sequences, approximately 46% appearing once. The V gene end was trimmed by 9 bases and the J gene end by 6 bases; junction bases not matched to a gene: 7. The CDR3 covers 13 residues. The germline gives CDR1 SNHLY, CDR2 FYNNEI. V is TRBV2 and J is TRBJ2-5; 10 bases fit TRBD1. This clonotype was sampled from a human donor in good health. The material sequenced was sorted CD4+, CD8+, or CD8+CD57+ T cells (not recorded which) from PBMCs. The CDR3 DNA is TGTGCCAGGAGAGACAGGGGGCAACAGACCCAGTACTTC. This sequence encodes CARRDRGQQTQYF.